The clone carrying this T cell receptor (beta chain) was observed a few times. Germline is not matched at one junction end, which may reflect a read error. The authors ran a second PCR of roughly 6 to 12 cycles using a sample-barcoded 5' primer and a J-beta primer mix. TCRdb called the 5' RACE reads again in MiXCR, with one record for every CDR3 protein. The table shows hundreds of thousands of distinct CDR3 sequences, with approximately 30% occurring only once. The CDR3 sequence is 17 residues long. The germline V gene encodes CDR1 SGHRS and CDR2 YFSETQ. These data come from a study of blood T cells in healthy people across ages.

V is TRBV5-1 and J is TRBJ2-3; 10 positions agree with TRBD1. The TCR comes from a woman of 80 years or more in good health. The sequenced material came from blood. CDR3 loop: CASSPTLRDRGTGTQYF. The CDR3 nucleotides are TGCGCCAGCAGCCCGACTTTACGGGACAGGGGCACAGGTACGCAGTATTTT.